These 7 T cell receptor beta chains were all obtained from the same sample, sequenced in a study of blood T cell repertoires in COVID-19. Data came from immunoSEQ multiplex PCR; TCRdb stores just in-frame clones and leaves some out. The table has under 200,000 clones, around 80% seen once. Sample: peripheral blood. All receptors come from a woman aged 60 to 75 with acute or convalescent COVID-19.

A single count supports this clone. This rearrangement joins TRBV7-9 to TRBJ2-1; 7 bases align to TRBD2. Germline V gene sequence: CDR1 SEHNR, CDR2 FQNEAQ (reference sequence). The CDR3 consists of 16 residues. V lost 5 bases, J lost 4 bases, and 11 bases stayed unmatched. The CDR3 region is CASSPPILRGYNEQFF. CDR3 DNA sequence: TGTGCCAGCAGCCCCCCAATTTTGCGGGGGTACAATGAGCAGTTCTTC.

This chain connects TRBV18 to TRBJ2-5, with D possibly being TRBD2 (6 bases). Trimming took off 1 base at V and 3 bases at J, with 6 bases between the two ends. CDR1 and CDR2 from the germline V gene are KGHSH and LQKENI. This CDR3 region has 13 residues. In DNA form, the CDR3 reads TGTGCCAGCTCACCACGACTAGAAGAGACCCAGTACTTC. Translation gives CASSPRLEETQYF. The whole variable domain, remainder taken from reference TRBV18 and TRBJ2-5, is NAGVMQNPRHLVRRRGQEARLRCSPMKGHSHVYWYRQLPEEGLKFMVYLQKENIIDESGMPKERFSAEFPKEGPSILRIQQVVRGDSAAYFCASSPRLEETQYFGPGTRLLVL.

The chain recombines TRBV11-2 with TRBJ2-3, with 7 positions matching TRBD1. The V gene's germline CDR1 is SGHAT and CDR2 FQNNGV. J was trimmed by 2 bases and V by 8 bases; bases with no gene match: 13. The CDR3 sequence is 16 residues long. CDR3 bases: TGTGCCAGCGGACCTGATGACAGGGCGTTCACAGATACGCAGTATTTT. Protein: CASGPDDRAFTDTQYF.

V is TRBV25-1 and J is TRBJ1-2; D may be TRBD1 (6 bases). The CDR3 loop spans 14 amino acids. Germline CDR1 is MGHDK and CDR2 is SYGVNS. Trimming cost V 4 bases and J 3 bases, with 12 bases left between them. DNA for the CDR3: TGTGCCAGCAGTGGGTCTCCAGGGGACTATGGCTACACCTTC. This translates into CASSGSPGDYGYTF.

V gene TRBV4-3 combines with J gene TRBJ2-1, with 10 bases aligning to TRBD2. The V gene's germline CDR1 is LGHNA and CDR2 YSLEER. Trimming at V came to 4 bases and at J to 5 bases, leaving 14 bases not matched to a gene. The CDR3 runs to 18 residues. CDR3 nucleotide sequence: TGCGCCAGCAGCCGACAATTGGGAACTAGCGGGGAGAACAATGAGCAGTTCTTC. Translation: CASSRQLGTSGENNEQFF.

The table lists this clone with a few counts. V gene TRBV19 combines with J gene TRBJ1-2, with 7 bases fitting TRBD1. The V segment lost 7 bases and the J segment 8 bases; nucleotides outside the gene matches: 16. The CDR3 has 15 amino acids. Germline V gene data show CDR1 as LNHDA and CDR2 as SQIVND (reference sequence). CDR3: CASIRTGGEGRGYTF. As DNA, the CDR3 is TGTGCCAGTATCCGGACAGGCGGAGAGGGCCGCGGCTACACCTTC.

This sequence joins TRBV5-1 and TRBJ2-3, with 7 positions matching TRBD2. This CDR3 spans 14 amino acids. CDR1 is SGHRS and CDR2 is YFSETQ in the germline V gene. Trimming removed 6 bases from V and 0 bases from J; junction bases left unmatched: 4. The CDR3, as DNA: TGCGCCAGCAAGGGAGGGGTTAGCACAGATACGCAGTATTTT. This codes for CASKGGVSTDTQYF.